This paragraph reports one T cell receptor (beta chain). Antigen: not known. A read error may be the cause here, since a much bigger clone is one base away. From germline, CDR1 is SQVTM and CDR2 ANQGSEA. The CDR3 spans 14 residues. The data were taken from a study of CD8 T cells in ankylosing spondylitis. Study-level findings and limits: Within ankylosing spondylitis blood, a TCR beta motif made up of several highly homologous variants appeared to be characteristic. Significant enrichment of disease-linked clones was reported in matched ankylosing spondylitis synovial fluid. A number of the motif variants had already been described in reactive arthritis synovial fluid and blood.

Preparation of TCR beta libraries was done by quantitative 5'-RACE with molecular barcodes. TCRdb called the 5' RACE reads again in MiXCR, with one record for every CDR3 protein. The data show 250,000 to 300,000 distinct CDR3 sequences, 15% to 20% seen once. The sequenced material came from blood, either unsorted or a sorted T cell fraction (not recorded which). The sequence was obtained from a male donor with ankylosing spondylitis or in good health (not recorded which). V usage is TRBV29-1 and J usage is TRBJ2-7; 7 nucleotides agree with TRBD2. DNA for the CDR3: TGCAGCGTGGAGGAGCGGGGCCTATCCTACGGGCAGTACTTC. It yields the protein CSVEERGLSYGQYF.